The entry below describes one T cell receptor (beta chain). What it binds is not known. TCRdb's copy holds only in-frame clones and misses some; the assay was immunoSEQ multiplex PCR. The data show roughly 60,000 clones, approximately 90% seen once. This record belongs to a study of T cell responses to AZD1222 COVID-19 vaccine. Whole-study findings and limits: Clonal diversity may have been underestimated in mostly white British donors. Only a handful of individuals given AZD1222 were seropositive at baseline. Sampling that yielded the repertoires occurred only after the peak T cell response.

The sequencing used peripheral blood, collected on day 0 of AZD1222 vaccination. The sequence derives from an adult in good health.

The CDR3 is CASSWGTEIYEQYF. CDR3 DNA: TGTGCCAGCAGCTGGGGGACGGAAATCTACGAGCAGTACTTC. V and J are TRBV7-9 and TRBJ2-7; D is perhaps TRBD1 or TRBD2 (5 bases each). Between the trimmed V and J ends, which lost 4 bases and 3 bases, there was a span of 13 bases. Germline CDR1 is SEHNR and CDR2 is FQNEAQ (reference sequence). The CDR3 is made up of 14 amino acids.